The next 3 T cell receptor beta chains were all read from a single sample in a study of vaccination and CD4 T cells after COVID-19 (dated by TCRdb to 2021 to 2024). Reading the label with the study, this specimen's treatment or condition is: roughly 11-day PBMC culture with coronavirus spike peptide pools or control peptides (ViraFEST assay). The method was PCR. The data were produced on an Illumina iSeq 100. TCR sequencing of DNA from cultured CD4+ T cells used the Oncomine TCR Beta short-read assay at the Johns Hopkins FTIC core. TCRdb ran its own pipeline on the public reads, namely fastp trimming at Q25 and MiXCR clone calling, and kept in-frame beta chains. Here each entry gathers all rows of one CDR3 protein and keeps the most common genes and DNA. This sample is represented by 15,000 to 20,000 distinct CDR3 sequences; more than 65% of them were singletons. The ten largest make up about 16% of the sample.

These receptors lack a known antigen. The sequenced material came from CD4+ T cells from blood, cultured in vitro. These receptors were obtained from a human donor who had recovered from COVID-19.

The CDR3 region is CASSQGRAPADTQYF. The CDR3 DNA follows: TGCGCCAGCAGCCAAGGGAGGGCCCCCGCAGATACGCAGTATTTT. The J gene is TRBJ2-3, the V gene TRBV4-1, with a possible D match to TRBD2 (6 bases). With 1 base removed from V and 4 bases from J, the gap between germline ends came to 12 bases. The CDR3 contains 15 residues. CDR1 is MGHRA, CDR2 YSYEKL, per germline.

V gene TRBV27 combines with J gene TRBJ1-6; a possible D gene is TRBD1 (6 bases). V lost 7 bases, J lost 8 bases, and 9 bases lay in between. From germline, CDR1 is MNHEY and CDR2 SMNVEV (reference sequence). This CDR3 spans 12 amino acids. This chain's CDR3 is CASKRGDSPLHF. The DNA for the CDR3 is TGTGCCAGCAAGAGGGGGGATTCACCCCTCCACTTT.

This rearrangement joins TRBV7-2 to TRBJ2-7; D is undetermined. The CDR3 extends over 12 amino acids. Trimming removed 5 bases from V and 4 bases from J, with 9 bases in between. Germline V lookup: CDR1 SGHTA, CDR2 FQGNSA. The CDR3 DNA follows: TGTGCCAGCAGCCAGACGAAGTACGAGCAGTACTTC. Residues: CASSQTKYEQYF.